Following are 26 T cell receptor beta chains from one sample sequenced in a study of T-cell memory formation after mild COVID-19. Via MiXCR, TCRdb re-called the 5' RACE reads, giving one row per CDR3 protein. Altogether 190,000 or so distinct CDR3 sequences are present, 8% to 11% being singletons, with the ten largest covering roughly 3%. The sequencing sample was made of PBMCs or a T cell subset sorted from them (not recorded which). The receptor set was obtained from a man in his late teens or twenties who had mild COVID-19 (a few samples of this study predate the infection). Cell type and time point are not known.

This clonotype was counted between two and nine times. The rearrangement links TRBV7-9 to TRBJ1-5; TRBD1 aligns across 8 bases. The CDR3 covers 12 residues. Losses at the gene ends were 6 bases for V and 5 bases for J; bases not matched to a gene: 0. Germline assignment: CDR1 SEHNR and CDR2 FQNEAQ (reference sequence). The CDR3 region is CASRQGDQPQHF. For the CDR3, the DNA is TGTGCCAGCAGACAGGGGGATCAGCCCCAGCATTTT.

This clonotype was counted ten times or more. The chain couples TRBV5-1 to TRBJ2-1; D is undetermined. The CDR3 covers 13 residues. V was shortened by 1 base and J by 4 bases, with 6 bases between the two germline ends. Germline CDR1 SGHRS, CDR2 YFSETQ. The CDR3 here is CASSLSRYNEQFF. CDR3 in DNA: TGCGCCAGCAGCTTGAGCAGGTACAATGAGCAGTTCTTC.

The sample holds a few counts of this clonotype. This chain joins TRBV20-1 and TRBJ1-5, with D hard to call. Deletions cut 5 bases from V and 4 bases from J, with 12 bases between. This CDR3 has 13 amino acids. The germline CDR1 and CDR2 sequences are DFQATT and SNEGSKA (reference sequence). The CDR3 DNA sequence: TGCAGTGCTCTCACAAACCCTAATCAGCCCCAGCATTTT. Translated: CSALTNPNQPQHF.

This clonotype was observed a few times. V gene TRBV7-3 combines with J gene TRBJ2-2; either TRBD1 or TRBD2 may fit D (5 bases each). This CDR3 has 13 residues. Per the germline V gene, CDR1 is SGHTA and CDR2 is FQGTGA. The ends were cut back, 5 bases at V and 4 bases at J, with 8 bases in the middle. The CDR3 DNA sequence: TGTGCCAGCAGCATCGGGGCCACCGGGGAGCTGTTTTTT. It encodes CASSIGATGELFF.

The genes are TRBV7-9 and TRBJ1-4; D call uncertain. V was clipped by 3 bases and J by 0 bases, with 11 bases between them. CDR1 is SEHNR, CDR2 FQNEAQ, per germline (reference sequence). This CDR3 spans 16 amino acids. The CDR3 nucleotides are TGTGCCAGCAGCTTGAACTTCGTTGCAACTAATGAAAAACTGTTTTTT. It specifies CASSLNFVATNEKLFF.

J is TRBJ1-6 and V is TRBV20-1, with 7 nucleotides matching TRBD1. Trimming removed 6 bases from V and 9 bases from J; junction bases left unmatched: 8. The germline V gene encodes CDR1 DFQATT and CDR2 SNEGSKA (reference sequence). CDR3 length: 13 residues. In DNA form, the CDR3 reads TGCAGTGCAAACAGGGGAGCGGGTTCACCCCTCCACTTT. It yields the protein CSANRGAGSPLHF.

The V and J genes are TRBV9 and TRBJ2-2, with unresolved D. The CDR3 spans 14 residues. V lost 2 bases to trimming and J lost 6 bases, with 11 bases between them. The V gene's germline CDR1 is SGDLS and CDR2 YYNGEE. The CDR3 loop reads CASSVRGESGELFF. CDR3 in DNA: TGTGCCAGCAGCGTTCGCGGCGAGTCCGGGGAGCTGTTTTTT. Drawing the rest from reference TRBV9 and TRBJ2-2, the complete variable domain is DSGVTQTPKHLITATGQRVTLRCSPRSGDLSVYWYQQSLDQGLQFLIQYYNGEERAKGNILERFSAQQFPDLHSELNLSSLELGDSALYFCASSVRGESGELFFGEGSRLTVL.

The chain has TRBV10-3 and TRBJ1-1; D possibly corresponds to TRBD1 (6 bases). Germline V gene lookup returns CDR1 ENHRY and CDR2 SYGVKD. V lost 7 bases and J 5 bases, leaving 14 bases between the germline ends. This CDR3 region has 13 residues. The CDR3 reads CAINHGRGTEAFF. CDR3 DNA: TGTGCCATCAACCATGGTAGGGGGACTGAAGCTTTCTTT.

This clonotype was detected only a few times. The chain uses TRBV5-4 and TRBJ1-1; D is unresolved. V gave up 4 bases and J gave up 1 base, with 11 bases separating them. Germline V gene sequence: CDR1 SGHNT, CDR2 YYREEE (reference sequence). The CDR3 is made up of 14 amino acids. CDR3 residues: CASSLQGKNTEAFF. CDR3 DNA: TGTGCCAGCAGCCTCCAAGGAAAGAACACTGAAGCTTTCTTT.

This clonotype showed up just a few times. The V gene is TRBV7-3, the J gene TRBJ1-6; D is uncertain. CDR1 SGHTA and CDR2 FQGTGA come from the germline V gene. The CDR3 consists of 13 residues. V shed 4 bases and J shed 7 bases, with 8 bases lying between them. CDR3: CASSSYSNSPLHF. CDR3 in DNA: TGTGCCAGCAGCTCGTACAGCAATTCACCCCTCCACTTT.

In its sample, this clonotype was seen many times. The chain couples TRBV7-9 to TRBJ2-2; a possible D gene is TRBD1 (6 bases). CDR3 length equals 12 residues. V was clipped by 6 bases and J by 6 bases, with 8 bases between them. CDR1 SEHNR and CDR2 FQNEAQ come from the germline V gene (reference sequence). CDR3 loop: CASRRQAGELFF. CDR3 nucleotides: TGTGCCAGCAGGCGACAGGCCGGGGAGCTGTTTTTT.

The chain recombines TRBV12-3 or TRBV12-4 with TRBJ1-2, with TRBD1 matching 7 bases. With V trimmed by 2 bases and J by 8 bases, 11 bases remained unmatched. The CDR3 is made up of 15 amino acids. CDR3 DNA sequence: TGTGCCAGCAGTTTATACACAGGGGTGGAGCGGGGCTACACCTTC. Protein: CASSLYTGVERGYTF.

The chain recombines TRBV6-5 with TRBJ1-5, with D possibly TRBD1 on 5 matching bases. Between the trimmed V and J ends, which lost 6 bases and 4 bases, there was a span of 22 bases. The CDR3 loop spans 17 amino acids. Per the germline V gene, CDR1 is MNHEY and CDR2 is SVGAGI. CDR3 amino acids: CASRKGRSGIWNQPQHF. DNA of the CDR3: TGTGCCAGCAGGAAGGGACGGAGTGGGATTTGGAATCAGCCCCAGCATTTT.

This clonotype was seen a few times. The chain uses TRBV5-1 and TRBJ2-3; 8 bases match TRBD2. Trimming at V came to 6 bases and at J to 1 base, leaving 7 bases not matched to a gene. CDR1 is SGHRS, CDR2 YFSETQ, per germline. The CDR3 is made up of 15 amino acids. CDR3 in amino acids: CASTESAGGTDTQYF. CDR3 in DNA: TGCGCCAGCACAGAGTCAGCGGGGGGCACAGATACGCAGTATTTT.

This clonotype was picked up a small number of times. The DNA of the CDR3 is TGTGCCAGCAGCTTCTTCCAGGGGGCTACCTACAATGAGCAGTTCTTC. Translating it yields CASSFFQGATYNEQFF. This chain links TRBV5-8 with TRBJ2-1; 8 bases line up with TRBD1. The V segment lost 2 bases and the J segment 2 bases; nucleotides outside the gene matches: 6. Germline V lookup: CDR1 SGHTS, CDR2 YDEGEE. The CDR3 loop spans 16 amino acids.

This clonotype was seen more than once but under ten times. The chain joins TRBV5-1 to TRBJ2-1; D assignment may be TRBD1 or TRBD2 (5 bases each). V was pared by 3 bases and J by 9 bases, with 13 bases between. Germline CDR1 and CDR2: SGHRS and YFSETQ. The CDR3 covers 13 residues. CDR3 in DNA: TGCGCCAGCAGCTCAAGCACGAGGGGTGAGCAGTTCTTC. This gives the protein CASSSSTRGEQFF.

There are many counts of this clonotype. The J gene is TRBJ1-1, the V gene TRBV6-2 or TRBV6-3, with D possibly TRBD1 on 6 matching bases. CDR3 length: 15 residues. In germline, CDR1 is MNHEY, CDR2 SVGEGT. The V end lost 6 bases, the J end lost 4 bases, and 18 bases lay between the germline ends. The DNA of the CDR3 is TGTGCCAGCAGCTTCAGCGGGGGGCGTAGCACTGAAGCTTTCTTT. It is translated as CASSFSGGRSTEAFF.

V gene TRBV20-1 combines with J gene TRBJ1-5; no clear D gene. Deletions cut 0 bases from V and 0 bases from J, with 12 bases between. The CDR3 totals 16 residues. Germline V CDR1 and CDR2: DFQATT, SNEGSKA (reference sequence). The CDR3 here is CSARDGRAVSNQPQHF. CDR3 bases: TGCAGTGCTAGAGATGGAAGGGCGGTTAGCAATCAGCCCCAGCATTTT.

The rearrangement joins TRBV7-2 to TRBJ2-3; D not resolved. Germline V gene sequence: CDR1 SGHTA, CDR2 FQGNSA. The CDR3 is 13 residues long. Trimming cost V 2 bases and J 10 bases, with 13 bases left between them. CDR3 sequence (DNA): TGTGCCAGCAGCTTAAACTCTCCAGCGTCGCAGTATTTT. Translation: CASSLNSPASQYF.

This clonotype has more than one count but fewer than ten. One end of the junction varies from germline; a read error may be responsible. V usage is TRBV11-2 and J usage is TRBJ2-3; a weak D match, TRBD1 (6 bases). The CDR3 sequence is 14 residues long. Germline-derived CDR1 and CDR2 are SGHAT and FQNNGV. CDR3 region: CASSLNRVTDMQYF. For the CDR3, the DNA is TGTGCCAGCAGCCTAAACAGGGTTACAGATATGCAGTATTTT.

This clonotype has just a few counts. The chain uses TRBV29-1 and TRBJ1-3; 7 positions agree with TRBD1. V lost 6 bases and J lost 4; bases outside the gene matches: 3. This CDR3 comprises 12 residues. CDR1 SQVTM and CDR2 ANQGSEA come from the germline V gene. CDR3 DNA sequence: TGCAGCGTCGGGACAGACGGAAACACCATATATTTT. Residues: CSVGTDGNTIYF.

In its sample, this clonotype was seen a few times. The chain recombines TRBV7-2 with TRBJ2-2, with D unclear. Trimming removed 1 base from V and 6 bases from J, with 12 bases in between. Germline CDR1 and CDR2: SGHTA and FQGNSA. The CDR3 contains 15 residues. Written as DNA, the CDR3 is TGTGCCAGCAGCTTAGTTTCTGGGGTATCCGGGGAGCTGTTTTTT. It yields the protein CASSLVSGVSGELFF.

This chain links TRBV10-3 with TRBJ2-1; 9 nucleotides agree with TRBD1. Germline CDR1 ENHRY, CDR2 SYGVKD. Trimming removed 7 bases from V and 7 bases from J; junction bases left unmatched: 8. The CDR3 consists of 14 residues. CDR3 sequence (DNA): TGTGCCATCAAGCCGGGACAGGGTGGGAATGAGCAGTTCTTC. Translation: CAIKPGQGGNEQFF.

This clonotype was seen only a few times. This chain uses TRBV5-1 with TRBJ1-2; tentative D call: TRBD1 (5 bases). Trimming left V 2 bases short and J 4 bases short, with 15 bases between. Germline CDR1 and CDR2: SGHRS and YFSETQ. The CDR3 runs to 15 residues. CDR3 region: CASSLQANPSYGYTF. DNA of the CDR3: TGCGCCAGCAGCTTACAGGCCAACCCTAGCTATGGCTACACCTTC.

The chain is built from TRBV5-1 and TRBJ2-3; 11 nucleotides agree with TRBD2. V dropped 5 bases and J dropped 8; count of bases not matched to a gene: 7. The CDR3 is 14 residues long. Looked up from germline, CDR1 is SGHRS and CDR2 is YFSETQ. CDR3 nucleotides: TGCGCCAGCAGAGCTAGCGGGGGGCCGGGTACGCAGTATTTT. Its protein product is CASRASGGPGTQYF.

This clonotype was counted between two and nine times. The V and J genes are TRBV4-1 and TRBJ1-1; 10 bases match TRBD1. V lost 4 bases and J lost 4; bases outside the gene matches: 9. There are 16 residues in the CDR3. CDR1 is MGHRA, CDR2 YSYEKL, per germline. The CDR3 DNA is TGCGCCAGCAGCCTCGGGACAGGGGAGTGGGTCACTGAAGCTTTCTTT. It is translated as CASSLGTGEWVTEAFF.